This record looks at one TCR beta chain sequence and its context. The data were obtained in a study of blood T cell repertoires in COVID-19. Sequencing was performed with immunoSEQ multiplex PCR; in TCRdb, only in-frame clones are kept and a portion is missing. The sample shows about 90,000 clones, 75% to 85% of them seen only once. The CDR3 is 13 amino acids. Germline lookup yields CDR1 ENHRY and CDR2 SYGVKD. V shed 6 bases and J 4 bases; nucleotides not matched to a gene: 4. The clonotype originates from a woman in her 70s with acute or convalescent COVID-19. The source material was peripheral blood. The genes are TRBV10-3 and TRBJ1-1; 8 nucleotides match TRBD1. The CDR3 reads CAIREQGGTEAFF. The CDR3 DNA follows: TGTGCCATCAGGGAACAGGGGGGCACTGAAGCTTTCTTT.